These 15 T cell receptor beta chains were all obtained from the same sample, sequenced in a study of control samples from healthy donors and cancer patients (dated by TCRdb to the early 2020s). Library prep was done by the immunoSEQ multiplex PCR assay. In its TCRdb copy, this immuneACCESS table keeps in-frame sequences only and misses some clones. Where compared with another copy, unresolved V genes explain less than half of these, and the others have no known cause. Recorded for this sample are 70,000 to 75,000 clones; about 90% of them occurred a single time. The ten largest make up about 4% of the sample. The specimen sequenced was blood. The receptor source for this set is a woman aged 45-60 years in good health.

The chain is built from TRBV10-3 and TRBJ1-2, with a tentative D call TRBD1 (6 bases). The ends were cut back, 6 bases at V and 1 base at J, with 12 bases in the middle. The CDR3 contains 14 residues. Germline V gene lookup returns CDR1 ENHRY and CDR2 SYGVKD. The CDR3, as DNA: TGTGCCATCAGCCCAGGGGCGAGTAACTATGGCTACACCTTC. Translated: CAISPGASNYGYTF.

The J gene is TRBJ2-7, the V gene TRBV9; TRBD2 aligns across 14 bases. V was clipped by 0 bases and J by 5 bases; unmatched bases: 1. CDR3 length: 15 residues. Germline CDR1 is SGDLS and CDR2 is YYNGEE. This CDR3 is CASSVEGLAGDEQYF. The CDR3 DNA follows: TGTGCCAGCAGCGTAGAGGGACTAGCGGGAGACGAGCAGTACTTC.

The V and J genes are TRBV28 and TRBJ2-7; D is unclear. The V gene's germline CDR1 is MDHEN and CDR2 SYDVKM. This CDR3 is 10 amino acids long. V was shortened by 8 bases and J by 2 bases, with 4 bases between the two germline ends. The CDR3 DNA follows: TGTGCCAGCGGGCCCTACGAGCAGTACTTC. It is translated as CASGPYEQYF. Using reference TRBV28 and TRBJ2-7 for the parts outside the CDR3, the full variable domain is DVKVTQSSRYLVKRTGEKVFLECVQDMDHENMFWYRQDPGLGLRLIYFSYDVKMKEKGDIPEGYSVSREKKERFSLILESASTNQTSMYLCASGPYEQYFGPGTRLTVT.

The CDR3 reads CASSEFNTEAFF. For the CDR3, the DNA is TGTGCCAGCAGTGAATTCAACACTGAAGCTTTCTTT. The chain is built from TRBV25-1 and TRBJ1-1; D not certain. CDR1 is MGHDK and CDR2 is SYGVNS in the germline V gene. With 1 base removed from V and 2 bases from J, the gap between germline ends came to 2 bases. The CDR3 is 12 amino acids. Using reference TRBV25-1 and TRBJ1-1 for the parts outside the CDR3, the full variable domain is EADIYQTPRYLVIGTGKKITLECSQTMGHDKMYWYQQDPGMELHLIHYSYGVNSTEKGDLSSESTVSRIRTEHFPLTLESARPSHTSQYLCASSEFNTEAFFGQGTRLTVV.

The rearrangement uses TRBV30 and TRBJ2-6; D gene unclear. The CDR3 has 14 residues. CDR1 is GTSNPN, CDR2 SVGIG, per germline (reference sequence). V lost 4 bases and J 0 bases, leaving 7 bases between the germline ends. This chain's CDR3 is CAWKASSGANVLTF. The CDR3 DNA reads as TGTGCCTGGAAGGCCAGCTCTGGGGCCAACGTCCTGACTTTC.

The V gene is TRBV5-6, the J gene TRBJ2-1, with D hard to call. With 4 bases removed from V and 0 bases from J, the gap between germline ends came to 14 bases. Germline loops: CDR1 SGHDT, CDR2 YYEEEE. This CDR3 spans 16 amino acids. The CDR3 nucleotides are TGTGCCAGCAGCCCCACCACGCGGAGCTCCTACAATGAGCAGTTCTTC. Protein sequence: CASSPTTRSSYNEQFF.

The chain recombines TRBV11-2 with TRBJ2-7; tentatively, D is TRBD1 (7 bases). CDR1 is SGHAT and CDR2 is FQNNGV in the germline V gene. Trimming removed 5 bases at V and 4 bases at J, with 18 bases between. CDR3 length: 15 residues. CDR3 amino acids: CASSVSGGLTYEQYF. The CDR3 DNA reads TGTGCCAGCAGCGTGTCAGGGGGACTTACGTACGAGCAGTACTTC.

The chain carries TRBV6-5 and TRBJ2-5; tentative D call: TRBD1 (5 bases). The germline gives CDR1 MNHEY, CDR2 SVGAGI. The CDR3 loop spans 11 amino acids. V was cut by 9 bases and J by 2 bases, with 7 bases left in between. CDR3 bases: TGTGCCAGTCAGGGTCAAGAGACCCAGTACTTC. The encoded protein is CASQGQETQYF.

The count of this clone is one. The V call is TRBV6-5, the J call TRBJ1-1, with D hard to call. This CDR3 contains 14 residues. Trimming stripped 6 bases from V and 0 bases from J, with 11 bases between. In germline, CDR1 is MNHEY, CDR2 SVGAGI. The CDR3 DNA sequence: TGTGCCAGCAGACCCCAGAGTATGAACACTGAAGCTTTCTTT. This codes for CASRPQSMNTEAFF.

This chain uses TRBV7-9 with TRBJ2-5; 10 positions match TRBD2. Germline V gene sequence: CDR1 SEHNR, CDR2 FQNEAQ (reference sequence). The CDR3 totals 14 residues. V dropped 4 bases and J dropped 6; count of bases not matched to a gene: 5. DNA for the CDR3: TGTGCCAGCAGCTATAGCGGGAGGTCAAAGACCCAGTACTTC. The encoded protein is CASSYSGRSKTQYF.

This sequence joins TRBV9 and TRBJ2-1, with D possibly matching TRBD2 (6 bases). V was clipped by 4 bases and J by 8 bases, with 10 bases between them. Germline CDR1 SGDLS, CDR2 YYNGEE. CDR3 length equals 12 residues. CDR3 sequence (DNA): TGTGCCAGCAGCTCCGGGGGAGATGAGCAGTTCTTC. It is translated as CASSSGGDEQFF. Looking up the rest from reference TRBV9 and TRBJ2-1 gives the full variable domain: DSGVTQTPKHLITATGQRVTLRCSPRSGDLSVYWYQQSLDQGLQFLIQYYNGEERAKGNILERFSAQQFPDLHSELNLSSLELGDSALYFCASSSGGDEQFFGPGTRLTVL.

The chain combines TRBV29-1 with TRBJ2-2, with TRBD1 identical over 9 bases. The CDR3 has 15 amino acids. The J segment lost 3 bases and the V segment lost 2 bases, leaving 4 bases of the junction unmatched. Per germline, CDR1 SQVTM and CDR2 ANQGSEA. CDR3 sequence (DNA): TGCAGCGTTGAAACTGGACAGGGGTACACCGGGGAGCTGTTTTTT. Encoded protein: CSVETGQGYTGELFF.

The J gene is TRBJ1-1, the V gene TRBV6-6; D remains ambiguous. Germline V gene lookup returns CDR1 MNHNY and CDR2 SVGAGI (reference sequence). This CDR3 is 16 amino acids long. Trimming shortened V by 2 bases and J by 0 bases, and 13 bases separated the two germline ends. CDR3 DNA sequence: TGTGCCAGCAGTTACCCGCCAGGAGCCATGAACACTGAAGCTTTCTTT. This translates into CASSYPPGAMNTEAFF.

CDR3 coding DNA: TGTGCCAGCAGCGCCACCTCTACTAGCGGGAGGTACGAGCAGTACTTC. This gives the protein CASSATSTSGRYEQYF. The rearrangement links TRBV13 to TRBJ2-7, with 12 bases fitting TRBD2. The ends lost 5 bases at V and 4 bases at J; junction bases unmatched: 9. Germline V gene sequence: CDR1 PRHDT, CDR2 FYEKMQ (reference sequence). The CDR3 consists of 16 residues.

This rearrangement joins TRBV28 to TRBJ1-2; unclear D gene. CDR3 size: 13 residues. CDR1 is MDHEN and CDR2 is SYDVKM in the germline V gene. Trimming left V 3 bases short and J 5 bases short, with 10 bases between. DNA for the CDR3: TGTGCCAGCAGTTTGCCCGGGTTTTATGGCTACACCTTC. Translation gives CASSLPGFYGYTF.